A selection of T cell receptor beta chains follows, all from one sample in a study of cytomegalovirus exposure and HLA in healthy donors. The assay was immunoSEQ multiplex PCR, and TCRdb's table has in-frame clones only and misses some. The table lists some 45,000 clones, nearly 95% of them singletons. Material for sequencing was PBMCs. These receptors were taken from a woman aged 18-29 years in good health and CMV-seropositive. Both conserved end residues are part of each CDR3. A D gene is named only where the DNA matches it firmly. Not all rows give a size; the values are once, few, many and, for expanded clones, a class.

v_call,d_call,clone_size,j_call,cdr3_nt,cdr3_aa
TRBV30,.,few,TRBJ1-3,TGTGCCTGCGACAGGGGAAACACCATATATTTT,CACDRGNTIYF
TRBV5-1,TRBD1,.,TRBJ1-1,TGCGCCAGCAGCTCTCAGACAGGGACCGAAGCTTTCTTT,CASSSQTGTEAFF
TRBV18,TRBD2,.,TRBJ2-2,TGTGCCAGCTCACCCGGTTCTAGCGGGATGACCCACACCGGGGAGCTGTTTTTT,CASSPGSSGMTHTGELFF
TRBV9,.,.,TRBJ2-6,TGTGCCAGCAGCAGAGCGGCCATGTTCGGGGCCAACGTCCTGACTTTC,CASSRAAMFGANVLTF
TRBV7-6,.,.,TRBJ1-2,TGTGCCAGCAGCTCATCGACGGAGACTATGGGCTACACCTTC,CASSSSTETMGYTF
TRBV19,TRBD2,.,TRBJ2-3,TGTGCCAGTAGTGGAATAGCGGGAGGGGGCACAGATACGCAGTATTTT,CASSGIAGGGTDTQYF
TRBV6-5,.,.,TRBJ1-2,TGTGCCAGCAGTTACTCGACCCGGGGTGGCTACACCTTC,CASSYSTRGGYTF
TRBV5-1,TRBD2,.,TRBJ2-1,TGCGCCAGCAGCTTGATGACTAGCGGGCAAAGAAATGAGCAGTTCTTC,CASSLMTSGQRNEQFF
TRBV5-8,.,.,TRBJ1-1,TGTGCCAGCAGCCTTTCTGCCTGGCTGAACACTGAAGCTTTCTTT,CASSLSAWLNTEAFF
TRBV7-3,.,.,TRBJ2-7,TGTGCCAGCGCGGCGGGTAACTCCTACGAGCAGTACTTC,CASAAGNSYEQYF
TRBV27,TRBD1,.,TRBJ1-2,TGTGCCAGCAGTTTTTCGACAGGGGTTGGCTACACCTTC,CASSFSTGVGYTF
TRBV29-1,TRBD1,.,TRBJ2-7,TGCAGCGTTGTCTCTTCCGGGACAGGAGCCTACGAGCAGTACTTC,CSVVSSGTGAYEQYF
TRBV9,.,.,TRBJ2-1,TGTGCCAGTGGTTCATCCGAAGTGGGCTCGAATGAGCAGTTCTTC,CASGSSEVGSNEQFF
TRBV5-6,TRBD1,.,TRBJ2-5,TGTGCCAGCACCCGCCGGGACAGGCAAGAGACCCAGTACTTC,CASTRRDRQETQYF
TRBV11-3,TRBD2,once,TRBJ2-1,TGTGCCAGCAGCCCGGGACTAGCGGTCTACAATGAGCAGTTCTTC,CASSPGLAVYNEQFF
TRBV11-2,.,.,TRBJ2-7,TGTGCCAGCAGCTTTTTTTCCGGGACATATAGCTCCTACGAGCAGTACTTC,CASSFFSGTYSSYEQYF
TRBV28,.,.,TRBJ1-1,TGTGCCAGCAGTAGAACGCGGGGCCAGAACACTGAAGCTTTCTTT,CASSRTRGQNTEAFF
TRBV28,.,.,TRBJ2-7,TGTGCCAGCAGCCAACCTAAACTTGAATACGAGCAGTACTTC,CASSQPKLEYEQYF
TRBV5-6,.,.,TRBJ2-4,TGTGCCAGCAGCTTGGCCAGGCTTGACATTCAGTACTTC,CASSLARLDIQYF
TRBV11-3,TRBD1,.,TRBJ2-7,TGTGCCAGCAGCCGACAGGGTAGCTACGAGCAGTACTTC,CASSRQGSYEQYF
TRBV7-9,TRBD2,.,TRBJ2-7,TGTGCCAGCAGCCACCGGGACTACACCTACGAGCAGTACTTC,CASSHRDYTYEQYF
TRBV7-9,.,.,TRBJ2-1,TGTGCCAGCAGCCCGGGACTCCCTCTCTACAATGAGCAGTTCTTC,CASSPGLPLYNEQFF
TRBV2,TRBD1,.,TRBJ2-6,TGTGCCAGCATCGCCCGACAGGGCCTTTCTGGGGCCAACGTCCTGACTTTC,CASIARQGLSGANVLTF
TRBV11-2,.,.,TRBJ1-3,TGTGCCAGCAGCCCCACAGGGTCTGGAAACACCATATATTTT,CASSPTGSGNTIYF
TRBV7-8,TRBD1,.,TRBJ2-2,TGTGCCAGCAGCTCGACAGGGGGAGACACCGGGGAGCTGTTTTTT,CASSSTGGDTGELFF